Below are 5 T cell receptor beta chains sequenced from a single sample in a study of shared clonotypes between healthy human individuals. TCRdb's table, derived via immunoSEQ multiplex PCR, lists solely in-frame clones and lacks some. The sample includes roughly 2.1 million clones, 90% to 95% of them seen just once. In the naive CD8 group, cells lacked CD45RO and were positively selected for CCR7, so terminally differentiated effector memory CD45RA+ cells were left out. The sequenced sample was naive CD8+ T cells from PBMCs. The receptors stem from a man aged 18-30 years in good health. Some clones in this sample may be carry-over from other donors' samples.

V gene TRBV14 combines with J gene TRBJ2-7; TRBD2 might be the D (6 bases). The CDR3 has 15 residues. With 3 bases removed from V and 4 bases from J, the gap between germline ends came to 16 bases. Germline lookup yields CDR1 SGHDN and CDR2 FVKESK. The CDR3 loop reads CASSQRAGTHYEQYF. The CDR3 coding sequence is TGTGCCAGCAGCCAGCGGGCGGGGACCCATTACGAGCAGTACTTC.

The DNA for the CDR3 is TGTGCCAGTAGTATAGACGGGACTAGCGGGAGACTTCAGGATGAGCAGTTCTTC. Amino acid sequence: CASSIDGTSGRLQDEQFF. The rearrangement joins TRBV19 to TRBJ2-1; 14 bases line up with TRBD2. There are 18 residues in the CDR3. Trimming took 0 bases from V and 8 from J; bases not matched to a gene: 9. CDR1 is LNHDA, CDR2 SQIVND, per germline (reference sequence). The full variable domain, in which reference TRBV19 and TRBJ2-1 provide the parts outside the CDR3, is DGGITQSPKYLFRKEGQNVTLSCEQNLNHDAMYWYRQDPGQGLRLIYYSQIVNDFQKGDIAEGYSVSREKKESFPLTVTSAQKNPTAFYLCASSIDGTSGRLQDEQFFGPGTRLTVL.

In regard to this clone: The same CDR3 arises from other DNA sequences in this sample as well. The gene calls are TRBV4-3 and TRBJ2-1; D possibly corresponds to TRBD2 (5 bases). CDR1 is LGHNA and CDR2 is YSLEER in the germline V gene. This CDR3 has 15 residues. V lost 0 bases and J lost 4, with 10 bases in between. This CDR3 is CASSQDLGAYNEQFF. The CDR3 bases are TGCGCCAGCAGCCAAGATCTGGGAGCATACAATGAGCAGTTCTTC.

V gene TRBV27 combines with J gene TRBJ2-1, with D tentatively TRBD1 or TRBD2 (6 bases each). V dropped 6 bases and J dropped 9 bases, with 18 bases sitting between them. The germline gives CDR1 MNHEY, CDR2 SMNVEV (reference sequence). The CDR3 covers 14 residues. The CDR3 loop reads CASSPYGGGTEQFF. In DNA form, the CDR3 reads TGTGCCAGCAGCCCGTACGGAGGGGGGACTGAGCAGTTCTTC.

This rearrangement joins TRBV28 to TRBJ2-3; D possibly corresponds to TRBD2 (5 bases). V lost 5 bases and J lost 2, with 8 bases in between. This CDR3 is built from 13 residues. Germline V gene sequence: CDR1 MDHEN, CDR2 SYDVKM. Here the CDR3 reads CASSNSVTDTQYF. The CDR3, as DNA: TGTGCCAGCAGTAATAGCGTCACAGATACGCAGTATTTT.